This T cell receptor beta chain was sequenced during a study of cytomegalovirus exposure and HLA in healthy donors. Generated by immunoSEQ multiplex PCR, the TCRdb table keeps only in-frame clones and is missing some. In the table there are 90,000 to 150,000 clones, approximately 88% of which are singletons. Germline V gene lookup returns CDR1 SGHAT and CDR2 FQNNGV. The CDR3 consists of 14 residues. Trimming removed 1 base from V and 3 bases from J, with 10 bases in between. Details on this clone: What it recognizes is unknown.

The donors were in the roughly 130-subject validation cohort; that cohort was separate from the roughly 700-subject first cohort. Findings and caveats of the study: The tendency of first-cohort TCR clusters to co-occur in the 90 to 150 validation repertoires was the finding of a later analysis. Most observed TCR sequences were rare, whereas some public TCRs were detected in many donors.

This receptor was taken from a woman aged 18 to 35 in good health and CMV-seropositive. The J gene is TRBJ2-7, the V gene TRBV11-2; possible D gene TRBD1, 5 bases. Sequenced input: PBMCs. The CDR3 DNA is TGTGCCAGCAGCTTAGTCACAGGAAGCTACGAGCAGTACTTC. It yields the protein CASSLVTGSYEQYF.